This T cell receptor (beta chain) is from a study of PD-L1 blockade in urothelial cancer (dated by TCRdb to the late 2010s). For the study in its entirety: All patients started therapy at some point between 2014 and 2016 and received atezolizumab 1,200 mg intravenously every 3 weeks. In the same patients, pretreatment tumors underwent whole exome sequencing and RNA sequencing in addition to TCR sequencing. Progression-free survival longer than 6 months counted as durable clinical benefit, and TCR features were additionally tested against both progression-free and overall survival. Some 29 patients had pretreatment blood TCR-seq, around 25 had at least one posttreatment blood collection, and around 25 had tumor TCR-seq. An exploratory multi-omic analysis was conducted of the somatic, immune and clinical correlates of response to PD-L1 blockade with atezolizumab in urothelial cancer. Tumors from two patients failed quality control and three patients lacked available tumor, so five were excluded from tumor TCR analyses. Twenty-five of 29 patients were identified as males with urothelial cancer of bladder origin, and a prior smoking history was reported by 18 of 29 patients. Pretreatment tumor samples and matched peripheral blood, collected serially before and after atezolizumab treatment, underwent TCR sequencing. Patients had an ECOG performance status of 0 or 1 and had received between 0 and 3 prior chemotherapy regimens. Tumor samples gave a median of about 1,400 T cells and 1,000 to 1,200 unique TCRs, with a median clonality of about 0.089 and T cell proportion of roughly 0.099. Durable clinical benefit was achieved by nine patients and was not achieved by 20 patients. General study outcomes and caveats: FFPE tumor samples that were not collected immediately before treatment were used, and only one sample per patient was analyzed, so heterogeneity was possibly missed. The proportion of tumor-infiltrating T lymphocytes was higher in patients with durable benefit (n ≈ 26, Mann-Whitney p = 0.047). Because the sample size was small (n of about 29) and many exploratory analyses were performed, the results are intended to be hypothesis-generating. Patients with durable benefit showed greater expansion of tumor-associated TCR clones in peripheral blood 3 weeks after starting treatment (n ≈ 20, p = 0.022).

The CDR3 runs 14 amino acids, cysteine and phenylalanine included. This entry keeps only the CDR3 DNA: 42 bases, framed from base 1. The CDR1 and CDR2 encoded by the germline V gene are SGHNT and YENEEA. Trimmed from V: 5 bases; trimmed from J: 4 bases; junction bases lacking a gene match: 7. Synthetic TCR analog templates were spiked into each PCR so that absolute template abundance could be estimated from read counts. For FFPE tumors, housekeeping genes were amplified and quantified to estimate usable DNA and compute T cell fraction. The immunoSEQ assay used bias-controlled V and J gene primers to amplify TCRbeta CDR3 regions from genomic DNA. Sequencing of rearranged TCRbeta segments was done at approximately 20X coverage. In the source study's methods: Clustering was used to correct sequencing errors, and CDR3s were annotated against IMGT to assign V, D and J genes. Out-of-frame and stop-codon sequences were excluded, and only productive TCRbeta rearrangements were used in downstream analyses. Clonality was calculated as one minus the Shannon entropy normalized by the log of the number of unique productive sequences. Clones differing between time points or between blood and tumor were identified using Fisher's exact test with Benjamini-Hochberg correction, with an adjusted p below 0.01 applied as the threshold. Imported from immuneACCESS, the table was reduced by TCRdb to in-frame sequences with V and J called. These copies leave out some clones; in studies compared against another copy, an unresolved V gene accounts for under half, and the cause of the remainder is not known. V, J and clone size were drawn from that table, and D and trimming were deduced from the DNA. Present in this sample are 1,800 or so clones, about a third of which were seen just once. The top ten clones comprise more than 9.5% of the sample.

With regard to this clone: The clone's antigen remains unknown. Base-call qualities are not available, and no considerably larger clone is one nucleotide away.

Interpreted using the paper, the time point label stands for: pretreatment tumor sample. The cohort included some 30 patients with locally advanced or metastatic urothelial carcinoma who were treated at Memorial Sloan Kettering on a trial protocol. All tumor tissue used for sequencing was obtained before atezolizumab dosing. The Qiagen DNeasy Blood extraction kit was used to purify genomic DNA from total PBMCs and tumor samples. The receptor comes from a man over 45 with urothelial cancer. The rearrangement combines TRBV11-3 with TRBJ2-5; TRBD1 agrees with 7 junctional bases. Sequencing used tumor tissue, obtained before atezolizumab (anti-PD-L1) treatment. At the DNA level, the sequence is TGTGCCAGCAGCCTGCCGAGGGGGCGAGAGACCCAGTACTTC. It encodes CASSLPRGRETQYF.